This entry describes one T cell receptor beta chain. The sample comes from a study of blood T cell repertoires in COVID-19. In the study overall: Researchers got acute and convalescent COVID-19 samples from the United States, Italy and Spain. T cells, B-cell-depleted T cells, or PBMCs provided the cDNA or gDNA that served as material.

CDR1 LNHNV and CDR2 YYDKDF come from the germline V gene (reference sequence). The CDR3 extends over 13 amino acids. V lost 1 base and J lost 6, with 9 bases in between. In the original workflow: Amplified reference gene primers provided the basis for estimating nucleated cell counts. Profiling relied on immunoSEQ multiplex PCR, and the TCRdb table lists in-frame clones only, not all of them. Clone size and V and J calls were adopted from that table, with D and trimming inferred from the DNA. The table records approximately 270,000 clones, about four fifths of them present only once. This clonotype originated in a person aged 70 to 85 with COVID-19, enrolled during active disease. V usage is TRBV15 and J usage is TRBJ1-2; no clear D gene. Sample: peripheral blood. This CDR3 reads CATSRGGANGYTF. The CDR3 bases are TGTGCCACCAGCAGAGGGGGAGCAAATGGCTACACCTTC.